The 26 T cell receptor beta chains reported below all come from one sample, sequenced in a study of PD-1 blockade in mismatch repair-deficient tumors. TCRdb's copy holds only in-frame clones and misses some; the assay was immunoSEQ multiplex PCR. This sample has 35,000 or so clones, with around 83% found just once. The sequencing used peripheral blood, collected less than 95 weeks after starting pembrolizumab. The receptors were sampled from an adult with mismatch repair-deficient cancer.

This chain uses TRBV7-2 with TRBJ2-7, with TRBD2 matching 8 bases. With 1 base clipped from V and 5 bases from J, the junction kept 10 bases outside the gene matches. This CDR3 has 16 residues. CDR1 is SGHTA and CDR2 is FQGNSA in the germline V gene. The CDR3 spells CASSLGESGSPHEQYF. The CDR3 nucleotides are TGTGCCAGCAGCTTAGGGGAAAGCGGGAGTCCACACGAGCAGTACTTC.

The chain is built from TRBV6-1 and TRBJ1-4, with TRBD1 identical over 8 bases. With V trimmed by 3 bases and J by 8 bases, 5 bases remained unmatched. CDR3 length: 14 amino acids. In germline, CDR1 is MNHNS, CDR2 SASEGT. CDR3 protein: CASSETGVQEKLFF. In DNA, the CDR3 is TGTGCCAGCAGTGAGACAGGGGTTCAAGAAAAACTGTTTTTT.

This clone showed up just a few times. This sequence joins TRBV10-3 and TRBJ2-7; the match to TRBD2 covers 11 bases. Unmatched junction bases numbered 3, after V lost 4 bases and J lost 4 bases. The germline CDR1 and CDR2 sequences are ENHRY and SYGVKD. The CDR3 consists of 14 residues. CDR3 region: CAISVTSGTYEQYF. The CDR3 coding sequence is TGTGCCATCAGTGTGACTAGCGGGACGTACGAGCAGTACTTC.

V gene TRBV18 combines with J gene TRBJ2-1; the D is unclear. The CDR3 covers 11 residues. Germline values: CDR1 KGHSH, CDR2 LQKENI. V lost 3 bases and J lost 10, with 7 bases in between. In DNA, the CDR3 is TGTGCCAGCTCACCCAATGGAGAGCAGTTCTTC. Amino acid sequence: CASSPNGEQFF.

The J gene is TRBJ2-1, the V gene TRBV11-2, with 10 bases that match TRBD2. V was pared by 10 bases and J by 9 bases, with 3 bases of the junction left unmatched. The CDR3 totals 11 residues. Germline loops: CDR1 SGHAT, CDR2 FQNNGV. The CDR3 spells CATQREGEQFF. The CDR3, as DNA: TGTGCCACACAGCGGGAGGGTGAGCAGTTCTTC.

This CDR3 is CASSYPPRGYNEQFF. The DNA of the CDR3 is TGTGCCAGCAGCTACCCCCCGAGGGGGTACAATGAGCAGTTCTTC. The chain joins TRBV7-2 to TRBJ2-1; D perhaps matches TRBD1 (6 bases). Germline-derived CDR1 and CDR2 are SGHTA and FQGNSA. Between the trimmed V and J ends, which lost 4 bases and 4 bases, there was a span of 14 bases. This CDR3 has 15 residues.

CDR3 in DNA: TGTGCCAGCAGCCCCACGGCCGGGGAGCTGTTTTTT. Its translation: CASSPTAGELFF. The chain links TRBV7-6 to TRBJ2-2, with D unclear. Germline CDR1 reads SGHVS; CDR2 reads FNYEAQ. This CDR3 region has 12 residues. The V gene lost 5 bases and the J gene lost 6 bases, with 7 bases spanning the gap.

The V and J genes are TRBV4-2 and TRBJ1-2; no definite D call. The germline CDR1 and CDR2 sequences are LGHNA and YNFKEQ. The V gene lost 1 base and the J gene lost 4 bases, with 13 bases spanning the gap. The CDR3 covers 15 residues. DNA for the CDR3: TGTGCCAGCAGCCAAGGCGGATCCTTGCTCTATGGCTACACCTTC. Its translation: CASSQGGSLLYGYTF.

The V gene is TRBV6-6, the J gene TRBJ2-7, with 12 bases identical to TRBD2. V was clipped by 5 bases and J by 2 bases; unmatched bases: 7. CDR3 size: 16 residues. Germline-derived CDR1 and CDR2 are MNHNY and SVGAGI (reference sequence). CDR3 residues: CASSPPSGRAPYEQYF. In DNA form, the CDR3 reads TGTGCCAGCAGTCCTCCTAGCGGGAGGGCCCCCTACGAGCAGTACTTC.

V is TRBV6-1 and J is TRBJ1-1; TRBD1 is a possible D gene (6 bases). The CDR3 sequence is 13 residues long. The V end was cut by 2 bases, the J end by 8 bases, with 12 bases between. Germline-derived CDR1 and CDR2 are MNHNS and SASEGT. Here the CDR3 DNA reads TGTGCCAGCAGTGAACCTGCTACAGGGGAAGCTTTCTTT. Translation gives CASSEPATGEAFF.

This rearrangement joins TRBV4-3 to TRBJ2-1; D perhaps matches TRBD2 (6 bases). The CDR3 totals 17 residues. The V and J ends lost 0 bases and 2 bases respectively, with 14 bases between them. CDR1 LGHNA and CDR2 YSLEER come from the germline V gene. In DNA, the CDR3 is TGCGCCAGCAGCCAAGAGGCGGGACTCGTGACCTACAATGAGCAGTTCTTC. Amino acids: CASSQEAGLVTYNEQFF.

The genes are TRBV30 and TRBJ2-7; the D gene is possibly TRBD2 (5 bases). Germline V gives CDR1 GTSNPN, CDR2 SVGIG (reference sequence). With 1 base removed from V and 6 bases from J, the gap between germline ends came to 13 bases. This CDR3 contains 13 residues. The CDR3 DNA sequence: TGTGCCTGGAGTGGAGGGAGTGGGCGCGAGCAGTACTTC. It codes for CAWSGGSGREQYF.

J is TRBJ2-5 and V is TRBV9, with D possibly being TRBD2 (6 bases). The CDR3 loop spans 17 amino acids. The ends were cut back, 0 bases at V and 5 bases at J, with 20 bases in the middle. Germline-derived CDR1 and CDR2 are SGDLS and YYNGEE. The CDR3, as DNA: TGTGCCAGCAGCGTAGGTCCCCTCGGGGGAGGTGGCGAGACCCAGTACTTC. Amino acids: CASSVGPLGGGGETQYF.

CDR3 residues: CASSFLRGGTGELFF. CDR3 sequence (DNA): TGTGCCAGCAGCTTCCTACGGGGAGGTACCGGGGAGCTGTTTTTT. The rearrangement links TRBV11-2 to TRBJ2-2; tentatively, D is TRBD2 (6 bases). V was clipped by 3 bases and J by 5 bases, with 13 bases between them. This CDR3 is built from 15 residues. The germline CDR1 and CDR2 sequences are SGHAT and FQNNGV. Drawing the rest from reference TRBV11-2 and TRBJ2-2, the complete variable domain is EAGVAQSPRYKIIEKRQSVAFWCNPISGHATLYWYQQILGQGPKLLIQFQNNGVVDDSQLPKDRFSAERLKGVDSTLKIQPAKLEDSAVYLCASSFLRGGTGELFFGEGSRLTVL.

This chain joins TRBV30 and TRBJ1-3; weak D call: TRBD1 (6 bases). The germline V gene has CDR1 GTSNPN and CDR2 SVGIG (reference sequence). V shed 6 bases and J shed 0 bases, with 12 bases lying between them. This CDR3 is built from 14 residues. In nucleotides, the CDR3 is TGTGCCTGCCAGGGGCCGAGCTCTGGAAACACCATATATTTT. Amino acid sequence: CACQGPSSGNTIYF.

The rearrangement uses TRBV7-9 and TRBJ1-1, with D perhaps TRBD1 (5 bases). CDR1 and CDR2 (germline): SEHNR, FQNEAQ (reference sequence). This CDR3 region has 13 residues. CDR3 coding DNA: TGTGCGGGGCGGGGTCGTCGGAACACTGAAGCTTTCTTT. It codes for CAGRGRRNTEAFF.

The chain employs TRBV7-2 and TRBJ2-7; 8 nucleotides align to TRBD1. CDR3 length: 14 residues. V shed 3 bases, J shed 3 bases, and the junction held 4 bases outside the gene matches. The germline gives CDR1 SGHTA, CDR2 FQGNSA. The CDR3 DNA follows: TGTGCCAGCAGCTTGCTCGACAGGGGCTACGAGCAGTACTTC. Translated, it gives CASSLLDRGYEQYF.

As DNA, the CDR3 is TGTGCCATAAACCGACAGGACCGCTATGGCTACACCTTC. Its protein is CAINRQDRYGYTF. V gene TRBV19 combines with J gene TRBJ1-2; D perhaps matches TRBD1 (6 bases). With 10 bases removed from V and 4 bases from J, the gap between germline ends came to 16 bases. The CDR3 runs to 13 residues. Looked up from germline, CDR1 is LNHDA and CDR2 is SQIVND (reference sequence). The complete variable domain, with remaining parts taken from reference TRBV19 and TRBJ1-2, reads DGGITQSPKYLFRKEGQNVTLSCEQNLNHDAMYWYRQDPGQGLRLIYYSQIVNDFQKGDIAEGYSVSREKKESFPLTVTSAQKNPTAFYLCAINRQDRYGYTFGSGTRLTVV.

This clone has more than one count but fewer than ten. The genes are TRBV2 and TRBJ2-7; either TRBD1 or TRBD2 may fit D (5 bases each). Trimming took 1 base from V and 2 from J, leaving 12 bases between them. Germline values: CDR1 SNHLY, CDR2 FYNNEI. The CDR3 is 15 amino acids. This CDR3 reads CASSEVGDRPYEQYF. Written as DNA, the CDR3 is TGTGCCAGCAGTGAAGTGGGGGACCGACCCTACGAGCAGTACTTC.

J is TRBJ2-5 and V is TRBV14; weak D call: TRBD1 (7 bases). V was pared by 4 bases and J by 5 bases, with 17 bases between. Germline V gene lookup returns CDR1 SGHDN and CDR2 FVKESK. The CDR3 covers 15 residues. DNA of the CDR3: TGTGCCAGCAGCCCTAACAGGGGAGGTTATGAGACCCAGTACTTC. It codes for CASSPNRGGYETQYF.

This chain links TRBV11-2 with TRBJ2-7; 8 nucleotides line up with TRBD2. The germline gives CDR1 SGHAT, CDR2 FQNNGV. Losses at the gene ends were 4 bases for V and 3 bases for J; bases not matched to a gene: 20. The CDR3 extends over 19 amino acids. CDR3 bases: TGTGCCAGCAGCTCTAGTCCTCTTCGTTCGAGCGGGAGCTTCTACGAGCAGTACTTC. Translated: CASSSSPLRSSGSFYEQYF.

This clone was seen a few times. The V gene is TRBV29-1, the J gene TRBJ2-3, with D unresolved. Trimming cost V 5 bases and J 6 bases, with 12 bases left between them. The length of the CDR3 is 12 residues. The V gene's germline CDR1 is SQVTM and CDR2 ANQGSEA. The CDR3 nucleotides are TGCAGCGTTATCCCACCCGGGGATACGCAGTATTTT. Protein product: CSVIPPGDTQYF.

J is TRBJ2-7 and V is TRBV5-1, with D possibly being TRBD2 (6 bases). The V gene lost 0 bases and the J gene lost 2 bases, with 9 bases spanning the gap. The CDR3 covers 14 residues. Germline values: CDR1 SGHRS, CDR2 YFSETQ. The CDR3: CASSLGLVPYEQYF. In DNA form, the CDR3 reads TGCGCCAGCAGCTTGGGACTAGTTCCCTACGAGCAGTACTTC.

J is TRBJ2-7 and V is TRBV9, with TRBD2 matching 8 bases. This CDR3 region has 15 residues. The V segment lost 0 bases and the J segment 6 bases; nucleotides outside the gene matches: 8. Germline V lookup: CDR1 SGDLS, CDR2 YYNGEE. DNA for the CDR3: TGTGCCAGCAGCGTAGACATAGCGGGGTCGCGCGAGCAGTACTTC. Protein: CASSVDIAGSREQYF.

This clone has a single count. The chain's CDR3 is CASSSAGSSGANVLTF. For the CDR3, the DNA is TGCGCCAGCAGCTCCGCGGGGTCCTCTGGGGCCAACGTCCTGACTTTC. This chain uses TRBV5-1 with TRBJ2-6; possible D gene TRBD2, 6 bases. The CDR3 spans 16 residues. Germline assignment: CDR1 SGHRS and CDR2 YFSETQ. V dropped 3 bases and J dropped 0 bases, with 10 bases sitting between them.

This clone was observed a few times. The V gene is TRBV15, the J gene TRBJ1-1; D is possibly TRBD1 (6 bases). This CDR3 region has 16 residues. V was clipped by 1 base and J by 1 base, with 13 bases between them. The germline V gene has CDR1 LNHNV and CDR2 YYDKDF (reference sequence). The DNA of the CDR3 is TGTGCCACCAGCAGAGGGAGGGGGAAGGGGAACACTGAAGCTTTCTTT. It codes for CATSRGRGKGNTEAFF.